A single sample is the source of the 26 T cell receptor beta chains below, sequenced in a study of Ad26.COV2.S vaccination and SARS-CoV-2 variants (dated by TCRdb to the early 2020s). The library was produced with the immunoSEQ multiplex PCR assay. TCRdb holds this immuneACCESS table with in-frame rearrangements only. Some clones are missing; in checked studies, unresolved V genes explain under half, and the rest has no known cause. Present in this sample are more than 300,000 clones, 70% to 90% of which were seen just once. 1.5% to 2% of the sample comes from the top ten. According to the study, the label for this sample's treatment or condition signals: around 19 received Ad26.COV2.S at low or high dose, single or two shots; about 5 received placebo; per-sample allocation not given. For vaccine and placebo recipients, repertoires were sequenced using samples collected on day 63 after the first injection.

The sample in question was peripheral blood, obtained in a trial of Ad26.COV2.S vaccine versus placebo. These receptors originate from a person between 18 and 59 years old who received the Ad26.COV2.S COVID-19 vaccine or a placebo.

This chain uses TRBV6-4 with TRBJ2-2, with D tentatively TRBD2 (5 bases). The germline V and J ends were trimmed by 3 bases and 3 bases, with 5 bases remaining between them. The CDR3 is 13 residues long. Germline V gene sequence: CDR1 MRHNA, CDR2 SNTAGT. The CDR3 loop is CASSEDYTGELFF. CDR3 nucleotide sequence: TGTGCCAGCAGTGAGGACTACACCGGGGAGCTGTTTTTT.

This clone was detected a few times. Within the sample, other DNA sequences also encode this same CDR3. The chain carries TRBV5-4 and TRBJ2-5, with D perhaps matching TRBD2 (5 bases). This CDR3 has 12 amino acids. V was cut by 2 bases and J by 5 bases, with 7 bases left in between. CDR1 is SGHNT and CDR2 is YYREEE in the germline V gene (reference sequence). CDR3 amino acids: CASSLQRETQYF. CDR3 DNA: TGTGCCAGCAGCTTACAGCGGGAGACCCAGTACTTC.

V and J are TRBV10-2 and TRBJ2-1; TRBD1 matches 10 bases. J gave up 4 bases and V 5 bases, and 14 bases lay outside the gene matches. This CDR3 contains 18 residues. Germline CDR1 reads WSHSY; CDR2 reads SAAADI. Here the CDR3 DNA reads TGCGCCAGCAGTCATAATAAATTGACAGGGGGCGCATACAATGAGCAGTTCTTC. It encodes CASSHNKLTGGAYNEQFF.

This rearrangement joins TRBV3-1 (or the pseudogene TRBV3-2) to TRBJ1-1; 7 bases are a match to TRBD1. CDR1 LGHDT and CDR2 YNNKEL come from the germline V gene (reference sequence). With 2 bases clipped from V and 7 bases from J, the junction kept 4 bases outside the gene matches. The CDR3 contains 13 residues. The CDR3: CASSQRGQVEAFF. The CDR3 DNA reads TGTGCCAGCAGCCAAAGAGGACAGGTTGAAGCTTTCTTT.

The chain couples TRBV27 to TRBJ2-1; no reliable D call. Between the trimmed V and J ends, which lost 10 bases and 2 bases, there was a span of 21 bases. The length of the CDR3 is 16 residues. Per germline, CDR1 MNHEY and CDR2 SMNVEV (reference sequence). CDR3 coding DNA: TGTGCCACTCAGGCCCGGGTGGACCTAGCCTACAATGAGCAGTTCTTC. This gives the protein CATQARVDLAYNEQFF.

This rearrangement joins TRBV5-1 to TRBJ1-3, with TRBD1 as a possible D gene (6 bases). The CDR3 has 15 amino acids. Trimming left V 0 bases short and J 6 bases short, with 13 bases between. Germline V gene lookup returns CDR1 SGHRS and CDR2 YFSETQ. The CDR3 DNA reads as TGCGCCAGCAGCTTGGCGTGGGGGGCTGAAAACACCATATATTTT. Translated: CASSLAWGAENTIYF.

The CDR3 nucleotides read TGTGCCAACACAAGGGGGCGAGGGTATGGCTACACCTTC. Its translation: CANTRGRGYGYTF. V and J are TRBV6-5 and TRBJ1-2; TRBD1 matches at 7 bases. CDR1 is MNHEY, CDR2 SVGAGI, per germline. The J segment lost 5 bases and the V segment lost 10 bases, leaving 10 bases of the junction unmatched. This CDR3 region has 13 residues.

This clone appeared once. The chain links TRBV7-9 to TRBJ2-1, with TRBD1 identical over 8 bases. V dropped 1 base and J dropped 8; count of bases not matched to a gene: 4. The CDR3 consists of 14 residues. Looked up from germline, CDR1 is SEHNR and CDR2 is FQNEAQ (reference sequence). The CDR3 region is CASSLDRGIDEQFF. The DNA of the CDR3 is TGTGCCAGCAGCTTAGACAGGGGGATTGATGAGCAGTTCTTC.

This clone was counted only a few times. The V call is TRBV5-6, the J call TRBJ2-3; 7 nucleotides align to TRBD2. Germline lookup yields CDR1 SGHDT and CDR2 YYEEEE. The CDR3 sequence is 15 residues long. The V segment lost 1 base and the J segment 1 base; nucleotides outside the gene matches: 3. CDR3 sequence (DNA): TGTGCCAGCAGCTTGCGGGCGGGAGGCACAGATACGCAGTATTTT. It yields the protein CASSLRAGGTDTQYF.

This clone appeared once. This sequence joins TRBV11-2 and TRBJ1-1, with 7 nucleotides matching TRBD1. This CDR3 has 13 amino acids. V shed 4 bases, J shed 3 bases, and the junction held 2 bases outside the gene matches. Germline-derived CDR1 and CDR2 are SGHAT and FQNNGV. The CDR3 loop is CASSWTGYTEAFF. CDR3 nucleotide sequence: TGTGCCAGCAGCTGGACAGGTTACACTGAAGCTTTCTTT.

Turning to this clone: Other DNA sequences within the sample encode an identical CDR3. The V and J genes are TRBV2 and TRBJ1-5; no clear D gene. The germline CDR1 and CDR2 sequences are SNHLY and FYNNEI. V dropped 3 bases and J dropped 0 bases, with 9 bases sitting between them. This CDR3 is 15 amino acids long. For the CDR3, the DNA is TGTGCCAGCAGTGAGGACGGCCATAGCAATCAGCCCCAGCATTTT. This sequence encodes CASSEDGHSNQPQHF.

The chain employs TRBV28 and TRBJ2-7; D gene uncertain. V lost 2 bases and J lost 2, with 7 bases in between. Looked up from germline, CDR1 is MDHEN and CDR2 is SYDVKM. The CDR3 is 13 residues long. CDR3 nucleotides: TGTGCCAGCAGTTTAGTCACACCCTACGAGCAGTACTTC. Residues: CASSLVTPYEQYF.

This clone was counted once. The CDR3 is CASSPLGTRNTEAFF. The DNA of the CDR3 is TGTGCCAGTAGTCCTCTGGGAACGAGGAACACTGAAGCTTTCTTT. The chain combines TRBV19 with TRBJ1-1; D gene uncertain. CDR1 and CDR2 (germline): LNHDA, SQIVND (reference sequence). The V gene lost 5 bases and the J gene lost 1 base, with 14 bases spanning the gap. The CDR3 is made up of 15 amino acids. Combining the CDR3 with reference TRBV19 and TRBJ1-1 gives the whole variable domain DGGITQSPKYLFRKEGQNVTLSCEQNLNHDAMYWYRQDPGQGLRLIYYSQIVNDFQKGDIAEGYSVSREKKESFPLTVTSAQKNPTAFYLCASSPLGTRNTEAFFGQGTRLTVV.

This sequence joins TRBV7-2 and TRBJ2-4; 12 bases match TRBD2. The CDR3 spans 18 residues. Germline V lookup: CDR1 SGHTA, CDR2 FQGNSA. The J segment lost 3 bases and the V segment lost 5 bases, leaving 11 bases of the junction unmatched. The CDR3, as DNA: TGTGCCAGCAGCAACAAACTAGCGGGGGGACTGGGCAAAAACATTCAGTACTTC. Residues: CASSNKLAGGLGKNIQYF. Drawing the rest from reference TRBV7-2 and TRBJ2-4, the complete variable domain is GAGVSQSPSNKVTEKGKDVELRCDPISGHTALYWYRQSLGQGLEFLIYFQGNSAPDKSGLPSDRFSAERTGGSVSTLTIQRTQQEDSAVYLCASSNKLAGGLGKNIQYFGAGTRLSVL.

CDR3 amino acids: CASSPGTTLWLQETQYF. Written as DNA, the CDR3 is TGTGCCAGCAGCCCAGGAACCACCCTATGGCTCCAAGAGACCCAGTACTTC. The V gene is TRBV9, the J gene TRBJ2-5, with no clear D. This CDR3 is built from 17 residues. Looked up from germline, CDR1 is SGDLS and CDR2 is YYNGEE. V was clipped by 4 bases and J by 1 base, with 20 bases between them.

The chain employs TRBV7-9 and TRBJ1-2; 7 bases align to TRBD1. CDR3 length: 13 residues. Germline V gene sequence: CDR1 SEHNR, CDR2 FQNEAQ (reference sequence). V lost 4 bases, J lost 7 bases, and 6 bases stayed unmatched. The CDR3 DNA follows: TGTGCCAGCAGCTCGACAGGGCCTGGTGGCTACACCTTC. It specifies CASSSTGPGGYTF.

A few counts support this clone. V is TRBV10-3 and J is TRBJ1-2; maybe TRBD1 (6 bases). The germline V gene encodes CDR1 ENHRY and CDR2 SYGVKD. V dropped 2 bases and J dropped 7 bases, with 11 bases sitting between them. This CDR3 comprises 13 residues. As DNA, the CDR3 is TGTGCCATCAGTGAGCCGGGGGCGGTTGGCTACACCTTC. Its translation: CAISEPGAVGYTF.

This clone was found once. The chain carries TRBV10-3 and TRBJ1-2; D is uncertain. Germline CDR1 ENHRY, CDR2 SYGVKD. Trimming stripped 2 bases from V and 6 bases from J, with 13 bases between. CDR3 size: 14 residues. For the CDR3, the DNA is TGTGCCATCAGTGAGAGGAGGGTCCTGGATGGCTACACCTTC. This codes for CAISERRVLDGYTF.

The chain carries TRBV6-2 or TRBV6-3 and TRBJ2-3, with D maybe TRBD1 (5 bases). This CDR3 spans 19 amino acids. The V gene lost 10 bases and the J gene lost 0 bases, with 29 bases spanning the gap. The germline V gene has CDR1 MNHEY and CDR2 SVGEGT. The CDR3 DNA reads TGTGCCACCACCCCCTGGGGCTCGAAGCGCCTGAATAGCACAGATACGCAGTATTTT. Translation gives CATTPWGSKRLNSTDTQYF.

As for this clone: Other DNA variants within this sample encode the same CDR3. The chain employs TRBV7-2 and TRBJ2-3; 7 nucleotides line up with TRBD2. V shed 1 base and J 3 bases; nucleotides not matched to a gene: 4. This CDR3 spans 15 amino acids. CDR1 is SGHTA, CDR2 FQGNSA, per germline. The CDR3 DNA follows: TGTGCCAGCAGCTTAGACGGGGGGAGGACAGATACGCAGTATTTT. This encodes CASSLDGGRTDTQYF.

The chain recombines TRBV19 with TRBJ1-2; D is ambiguous. Trimming removed 5 bases at V and 4 bases at J, with 8 bases between. The CDR3 has 12 residues. Germline V gene lookup returns CDR1 LNHDA and CDR2 SQIVND (reference sequence). This chain's CDR3 is CASSLQFYGYTF. DNA of the CDR3: TGTGCCAGTAGTCTACAGTTCTATGGCTACACCTTC.

The chain is built from TRBV20-1 and TRBJ2-7; tentative D call: TRBD1 (6 bases). The V gene lost 7 bases and the J gene lost 3 bases, with 10 bases spanning the gap. The CDR3 runs to 11 residues. Germline-derived CDR1 and CDR2 are DFQATT and SNEGSKA (reference sequence). CDR3 in amino acids: CSVDRSYEQYF. CDR3 coding DNA: TGCAGTGTCGACAGGAGCTACGAGCAGTACTTC.

The chain has TRBV30 and TRBJ1-4; D ambiguous. Trimming removed 5 bases at V and 2 bases at J, with 12 bases between. The germline CDR1 and CDR2 sequences are GTSNPN and SVGIG (reference sequence). The CDR3 contains 14 residues. The CDR3 DNA sequence: TGTGCCTGGCGCATCAGAGGGACTAATGAAAAACTGTTTTTT. Its protein product is CAWRIRGTNEKLFF.

The chain uses TRBV3-1 (or the pseudogene TRBV3-2) and TRBJ2-7, with D possibly TRBD2 on 6 matching bases. This CDR3 is built from 15 residues. Trimming removed 3 bases from V and 3 bases from J, with 15 bases in between. Per the germline V gene, CDR1 is LGHDT and CDR2 is YNNKEL (reference sequence). CDR3 bases: TGTGCCAGCAGCCAGGGGGACTTGCGATTCTACGAGCAGTACTTC. Translated, it gives CASSQGDLRFYEQYF.

This sequence joins TRBV7-2 and TRBJ1-6, with no clear D. V gave up 8 bases and J gave up 6 bases, with 14 bases separating them. Looked up from germline, CDR1 is SGHTA and CDR2 is FQGNSA. The CDR3 consists of 14 residues. CDR3 DNA: TGTGCCAGCCGTTTCTCAGGCCTTAATTCACCCCTCCACTTT. It is translated as CASRFSGLNSPLHF.

This rearrangement joins TRBV21-1 to TRBJ1-6. TRBV21-1 is a pseudogene locus. This CDR3 has 16 amino acids. Written as DNA, the CDR3 is TGTGCCAGCAGCCTACGCCCAGGAGAGGAACCTTCACCCCTCCACTTT. Amino acids: CASSLRPGEEPSPLHF.